The present T cell receptor (beta chain) was sequenced within a study of early T cells in non-severe SARS-CoV-2 infection. Across the study: The sequenced material was bulk RNA from unsorted whole blood, and its chains were unpaired.

Via MiXCR, TCRdb re-called the 5' RACE reads, giving one row per CDR3 protein. The sample contains approximately 81,000 distinct CDR3 sequences, around an eighth of which appear only once. This clonotype was seen more than once but under ten times. The sequence derives from an adult who was a healthcare worker with PCR-confirmed SARS-CoV-2 infection or an uninfected control (not recorded which). Sequenced: whole blood.

As DNA, the CDR3 is TGTGCCAGCAGCTGGGATGCGGGACAGACTTTCTCTGGGGCCAACGTCCTGACTTTC. It specifies CASSWDAGQTFSGANVLTF. The V and J genes are TRBV5-4 and TRBJ2-6, with a possible D match to TRBD1 (7 bases). The CDR3 is 19 residues long. V lost 3 bases to trimming and J lost 0 bases, with 19 bases between them. The V gene's germline CDR1 is SGHNT and CDR2 YYREEE (reference sequence).